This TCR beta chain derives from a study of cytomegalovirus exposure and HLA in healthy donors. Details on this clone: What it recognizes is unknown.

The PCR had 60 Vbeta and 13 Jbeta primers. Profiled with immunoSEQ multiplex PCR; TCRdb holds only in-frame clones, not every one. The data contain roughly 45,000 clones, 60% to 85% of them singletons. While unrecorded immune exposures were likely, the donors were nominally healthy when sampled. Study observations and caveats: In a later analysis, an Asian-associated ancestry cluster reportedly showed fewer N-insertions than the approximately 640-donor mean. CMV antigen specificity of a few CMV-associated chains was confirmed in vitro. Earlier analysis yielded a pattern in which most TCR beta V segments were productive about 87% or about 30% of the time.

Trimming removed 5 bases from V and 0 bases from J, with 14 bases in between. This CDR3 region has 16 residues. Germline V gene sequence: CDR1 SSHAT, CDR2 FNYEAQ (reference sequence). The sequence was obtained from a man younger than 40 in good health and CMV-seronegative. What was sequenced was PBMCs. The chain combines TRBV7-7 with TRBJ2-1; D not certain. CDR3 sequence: CASSPPGALSYNEQFF. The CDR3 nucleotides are TGTGCCAGCAGCCCCCCCGGTGCGCTCTCCTACAATGAGCAGTTCTTC. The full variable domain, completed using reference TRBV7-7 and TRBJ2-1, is GAGVSQSPRYKVTKRGQDVTLRCDPISSHATLYWYQQALGQGPEFLTYFNYEAQPDKSGLPSDRFSAERPEGSISTLTIQRTEQRDSAMYRCASSPPGALSYNEQFFGPGTRLTVL.